The T cell receptor (beta chain) under discussion was sequenced for a study of Ad26.COV2.S vaccination and SARS-CoV-2 variants. Overall study findings and caveats: Spike-specific TCR breadth was greater in vaccine than placebo recipients. The TCR-based breadth and depth measures might underestimate overall T cell responses. Vaccine recipients and placebo recipients showed similar non-spike TCR breadth.

In the case of this clone: Antigen: not known.

The CDR3 contains 14 residues. Treatment noted: some 19 received Ad26.COV2.S at low or high dose, single or two shots; about 5 received placebo; per-sample allocation not given. Sampling happened 63 days after the first vaccine or placebo injection. An Ad26 vector carrying the Wuhan-strain SARS-CoV-2 spike served as the vaccine. Method: immunoSEQ multiplex PCR; TCRdb's copy keeps in-frame clones and lacks some. The data contain about 350,000 clones, 65% to 90% of them singletons. The TCR was taken from a person between 18 and 59 years old who received the Ad26.COV2.S COVID-19 vaccine or a placebo. Sequencing used peripheral blood, obtained in a trial of Ad26.COV2.S vaccine versus placebo. The chain links TRBV21-1 to TRBJ2-7. TRBV21-1 is described as a pseudogene. The CDR3 coding sequence is TGTGCCAGCAGCAAAGCCGACGGGCCCTACGAGCAGTACTTC. Amino acids: CASSKADGPYEQYF.